The 19 T cell receptor beta chains below come from one sample, sequenced in a study of T cell repertoires in cytomegalovirus infection. TCRdb reanalysed the reads using MiXCR and keeps one entry per CDR3 protein. Altogether more than 650,000 distinct CDR3 sequences are present, approximately 34% being singletons, with the ten largest covering around 2.8%. The sample comprised PBMCs. The origin of the receptors is a human donor in good health (CMV status not recorded). Some clones in this sample may be carry-over from other donors' samples.

This rearrangement joins TRBV6-6 to TRBJ2-7; D gene ambiguous. V lost 0 bases and J lost 6, with 12 bases in between. The CDR3 contains 14 residues. CDR1 is MNHNY, CDR2 SVGAGI, per germline (reference sequence). DNA for the CDR3: TGTGCCAGCAGTTACTCGGTACGGAACGCCGAGCAGTACTTC. Translating gives CASSYSVRNAEQYF.

This clonotype was seen many times. The chain recombines TRBV24-1 with TRBJ1-2; maybe TRBD1 (5 bases). Germline-derived CDR1 and CDR2 are KGHDR and SFDVKD. The ends were cut back, 4 bases at V and 2 bases at J, with 7 bases in the middle. This CDR3 has 13 amino acids. In DNA form, the CDR3 reads TGTGCCACCAGTGACAGGGCCAACTATGGCTACACCTTC. It encodes CATSDRANYGYTF.

The CDR3 protein is CASSLRFRELFF. The CDR3 DNA follows: TGTGCCAGCAGTTTGAGGTTCCGGGAGCTGTTTTTT. V is TRBV12-3 or TRBV12-4 and J is TRBJ2-2; no clear D gene. CDR3 length: 12 residues. The V and J ends lost 3 bases and 9 bases respectively, with 8 bases between them.

This clonotype was found a few times. CDR3 nucleotides: TGCGCCAGCAGCTCGGGGTGGAGACAAGAGACCCAGTACTTC. Its protein product is CASSSGWRQETQYF. The chain has TRBV5-1 and TRBJ2-5; a weak D match, TRBD2 (5 bases). V was shortened by 3 bases and J by 2 bases, with 11 bases between the two germline ends. Germline lookup yields CDR1 SGHRS and CDR2 YFSETQ. This CDR3 has 14 residues.

The chain uses TRBV12-3 or TRBV12-4 and TRBJ2-7; 7 positions agree with TRBD1. This CDR3 comprises 15 residues. Trimming removed 6 bases from V and 5 bases from J; junction bases left unmatched: 13. CDR3 protein: CASSPDRARQDEQYF. Written as DNA, the CDR3 is TGTGCCAGCAGCCCCGACAGGGCGCGGCAGGACGAGCAGTACTTC.

The chain employs TRBV28 and TRBJ1-6; D call uncertain. Trimming shortened V by 4 bases and J by 8 bases, and 24 bases separated the two germline ends. The germline V gene encodes CDR1 MDHEN and CDR2 SYDVKM. The CDR3 is 18 residues long. The CDR3 protein is CASSSQPSLGGRDSPLHF. The CDR3 coding sequence is TGTGCCAGCAGTTCTCAACCCTCCCTAGGCGGACGCGATTCACCCCTCCACTTT.

This chain links TRBV6-5 with TRBJ2-7; D could derive from TRBD1 or TRBD2 (6 bases each). V was clipped by 6 bases and J by 6 bases, with 15 bases between them. There are 13 residues in the CDR3. Germline V gene sequence: CDR1 MNHEY, CDR2 SVGAGI. CDR3 nucleotide sequence: TGTGCCAGCAGGATCGGGACGGGGGCCGAGCAGTACTTC. This sequence encodes CASRIGTGAEQYF.

This clonotype was seen more than once but under ten times. The CDR3 nucleotides read TGTGCCAGCAGTTTGGTTAATGGACAGCGAGCTTTCTTT. Its protein is CASSLVNGQRAFF. The genes are TRBV12-3 or TRBV12-4 and TRBJ1-1; tentatively, D is TRBD1 (6 bases). This CDR3 is 13 amino acids long. Trimming cost V 3 bases and J 10 bases, with 15 bases left between them.

The chain is built from TRBV29-1 and TRBJ2-1, with D perhaps matching TRBD2 (5 bases). The CDR3 covers 13 residues. The germline V and J ends were trimmed by 8 bases and 0 bases, with 11 bases remaining between them. CDR1 and CDR2 (germline): SQVTM, ANQGSEA. The CDR3 nucleotides read TGCAGCCTAGCACCGAGCTCCTACAATGAGCAGTTCTTC. Translating it yields CSLAPSSYNEQFF.

The genes are TRBV6-6 and TRBJ2-7; D uncertain. This CDR3 region has 16 residues. CDR1 MNHNY and CDR2 SVGAGI come from the germline V gene (reference sequence). V was clipped by 5 bases and J by 0 bases, with 17 bases between them. CDR3 bases: TGTGCCAGCAGTCTATCGGAACAGATCAGCTCCTACGAGCAGTACTTC. Amino acid sequence: CASSLSEQISSYEQYF.

The V gene is TRBV5-1, the J gene TRBJ1-2, with D perhaps matching TRBD1 (5 bases). Germline values: CDR1 SGHRS, CDR2 YFSETQ. Trimming took off 7 bases at V and 8 bases at J, with 18 bases between the two ends. The CDR3 totals 13 residues. CDR3 sequence: CASELPPGEGYTF. As DNA, the CDR3 is TGCGCCAGCGAACTTCCCCCGGGGGAAGGCTACACCTTC.

About this clonotype itself: Possible read error: a much larger clone is one base away. This rearrangement joins TRBV7-2 to TRBJ2-7, with 7 bases identical to TRBD1. The CDR3 has 15 residues. The V segment lost 1 base and the J segment 6 bases; nucleotides outside the gene matches: 9. Germline V gene lookup returns CDR1 SGHTA and CDR2 FQGNSA. DNA for the CDR3: TGTGCCAGCAGCTTAGTGGCACAGGGGCCCGGCGAGCAGTACTTC. Translation: CASSLVAQGPGEQYF.

This clonotype was counted between two and nine times. This rearrangement joins TRBV20-1 to TRBJ2-1; 8 nucleotides line up with TRBD2. The J segment lost 5 bases and the V segment lost 5 bases, leaving 8 bases of the junction unmatched. Germline V CDR1 and CDR2: DFQATT, SNEGSKA (reference sequence). This CDR3 contains 14 residues. The CDR3 is CSAGPAGAHNEQFF. CDR3 coding DNA: TGCAGTGCTGGTCCAGCGGGAGCCCACAATGAGCAGTTCTTC.

The rearrangement uses TRBV4-1 and TRBJ2-7; perhaps D is TRBD1 or TRBD2 (5 bases each). Germline V gene lookup returns CDR1 MGHRA and CDR2 YSYEKL. This CDR3 has 13 residues. The ends were cut back, 1 base at V and 7 bases at J, with 11 bases in the middle. CDR3 amino acids: CASSQGVGEEQYF. The CDR3 coding sequence is TGCGCCAGCAGCCAAGGGGTAGGGGAGGAGCAGTACTTC.

There are a few counts of this clonotype. The chain carries TRBV6-1 and TRBJ2-5, with 12 bases that match TRBD1. The CDR3 sequence is 16 residues long. J lost 4 bases, V lost 2 bases, and 5 bases had no gene match. CDR1 is MNHNS, CDR2 SASEGT, per germline. This chain's CDR3 is CASSEPRDRGRETQYF. DNA for the CDR3: TGTGCCAGCAGTGAACCCCGGGACAGGGGGCGAGAGACCCAGTACTTC.

This clonotype came up a few times. This chain uses TRBV7-2 with TRBJ2-5; 8 positions agree with TRBD2. Losses at the gene ends were 1 base for V and 2 bases for J; bases not matched to a gene: 6. The CDR3 contains 16 residues. CDR1 SGHTA and CDR2 FQGNSA come from the germline V gene. CDR3 nucleotide sequence: TGTGCCAGCAGCTTAGGGTGGACTAGCACACAAGAGACCCAGTACTTC. The encoded protein is CASSLGWTSTQETQYF. Full variable domain (missing parts from reference TRBV7-2 and TRBJ2-5): GAGVSQSPSNKVTEKGKDVELRCDPISGHTALYWYRQSLGQGLEFLIYFQGNSAPDKSGLPSDRFSAERTGGSVSTLTIQRTQQEDSAVYLCASSLGWTSTQETQYFGPGTRLLVL.

The V gene is TRBV7-2, the J gene TRBJ1-2, with 8 bases identical to TRBD1. Germline CDR1 SGHTA, CDR2 FQGNSA. The V gene end was trimmed by 4 bases and the J gene end by 7 bases; junction bases not matched to a gene: 5. The CDR3 covers 13 residues. The CDR3: CASSSHRGFGYTF. The CDR3 bases are TGTGCCAGCAGCTCGCACAGGGGGTTTGGCTACACCTTC.

This chain uses TRBV12-3 or TRBV12-4 with TRBJ2-1; D call uncertain. Trimming left V 7 bases short and J 6 bases short, with 16 bases between. There are 14 residues in the CDR3. This chain's CDR3 is CASTLLGVINEQFF. CDR3 bases: TGTGCCAGCACCCTCCTCGGTGTGATCAATGAGCAGTTCTTC.

The CDR3 sequence is CASSRGTGQYF. In nucleotides, the CDR3 is TGTGCCAGCAGTAGGGGGACGGGGCAGTACTTC. V gene TRBV28 combines with J gene TRBJ2-7; TRBD1 is a possible D gene (6 bases). CDR3 length: 11 residues. The germline V gene has CDR1 MDHEN and CDR2 SYDVKM. Trimming took off 5 bases at V and 9 bases at J, with 11 bases between the two ends. Full variable domain (rest looked up from reference TRBV28 and TRBJ2-7): DVKVTQSSRYLVKRTGEKVFLECVQDMDHENMFWYRQDPGLGLRLIYFSYDVKMKEKGDIPEGYSVSREKKERFSLILESASTNQTSMYLCASSRGTGQYFGPGTRLTVT.